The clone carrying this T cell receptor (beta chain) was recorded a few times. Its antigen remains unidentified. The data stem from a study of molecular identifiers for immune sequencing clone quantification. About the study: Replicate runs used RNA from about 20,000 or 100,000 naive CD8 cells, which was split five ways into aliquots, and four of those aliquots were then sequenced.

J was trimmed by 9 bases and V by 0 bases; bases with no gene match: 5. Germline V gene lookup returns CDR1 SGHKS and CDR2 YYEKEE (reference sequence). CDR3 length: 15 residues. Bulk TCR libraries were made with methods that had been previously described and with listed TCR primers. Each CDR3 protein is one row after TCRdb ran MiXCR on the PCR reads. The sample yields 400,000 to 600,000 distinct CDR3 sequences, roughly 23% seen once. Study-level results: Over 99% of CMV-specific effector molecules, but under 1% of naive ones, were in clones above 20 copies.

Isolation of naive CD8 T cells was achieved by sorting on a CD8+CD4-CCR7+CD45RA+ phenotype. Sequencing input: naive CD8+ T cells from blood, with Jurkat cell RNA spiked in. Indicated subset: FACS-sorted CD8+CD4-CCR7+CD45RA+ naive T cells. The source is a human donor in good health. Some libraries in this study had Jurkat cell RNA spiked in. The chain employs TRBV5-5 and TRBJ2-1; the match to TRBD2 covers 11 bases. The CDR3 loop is CASSLALAGVSEQFF. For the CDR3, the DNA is TGTGCCAGCAGCTTGGCACTAGCGGGAGTTAGTGAGCAGTTCTTC.